The TCR beta chain described here comes from a study of blood T cells in healthy people across ages. A second PCR of 7 to 11 cycles used a sample-barcoded 5' primer and a J-beta primer mix. Via MiXCR, TCRdb re-called the 5' RACE reads, giving one row per CDR3 protein. The data show roughly 700,000 distinct CDR3 sequences, 45% to 50% seen once. V was shortened by 8 bases and J by 1 base, with 6 bases between the two germline ends. The CDR3 runs to 13 residues. CDR1 and CDR2 from the germline V gene are MDHEN and SYDVKM. Caucasian, healthy and from Russia, the donors were aged between about 6 and 90. Extracted total RNA amounted to at least 5.5 micrograms for each sample.

The receptor's source is a woman aged 60-75 years in good health. The V call is TRBV28, the J call TRBJ2-6; D unclear. Sequencing input: blood. The CDR3 spells CASVVSGANVLTF. The CDR3 nucleotides are TGTGCCAGCGTGGTTTCTGGGGCCAACGTCCTGACTTTC.